These T cell receptor beta chains were read from a single sample in a study of blood T cell repertoires in COVID-19. Clones were read by immunoSEQ multiplex PCR, and TCRdb kept only the in-frame ones, dropping some. The data hold under 150,000 clones, with approximately 88% observed a single time. Sample: peripheral blood. These receptors were taken from a human donor in a cohort sampled during active COVID-19. Each CDR3 is given with its conserved first and last residue. The order of the fields is V gene, CDR3 length, CDR3 protein.

>TRBV19|16
CASSWDTLRANYGYTF
>TRBV10-3|13
CAIRGQSTGELFF
>TRBV20-1|13
CSASNRVNTEAFF
>TRBV18|15
CASSPPIQNQETQYF
>TRBV2|14
CASTWDRANTEAFF
>TRBV7-9|16
CASSIGGMPTNEKLFF
>TRBV2|13
CASSPQGGDGYTF
>TRBV19|16
CASSITPRGGHNEQFF
>TRBV6-5|11
CASLNGLEAFF
>TRBV16|14
CASSTGTGHQPQHF
>TRBV30|12
CAWSPDNQPQHF
>TRBV7-2|16
CASSFSLAGGNNEQFF
>TRBV20-1|17
CSASSGLAGGVVNEQFF
>TRBV19|18
CASRPLTGGARSTDTQYF
>TRBV6-2/TRBV6-3|14
CASSYPHGSTEAFF
>TRBV6-1|18
CASSEAGPGVRVRSPLHF
>TRBV4-2|16
CASRDSRGPISGELFF
>TRBV9|12
CASSPPSETQYF
>TRBV12-3/TRBV12-4|13
CASGRGGKDTQYF
>TRBV6-1|15
CASSEVGQGYQPQHF
>TRBV7-2|16
CASSLVGQGVSQPQHF